The source of this T cell receptor beta chain is a study of blood T cell repertoires in COVID-19. Whole-study context: T cells, B-cell-depleted T cells, or PBMCs provided the cDNA or gDNA that served as material.

V was pared by 6 bases and J by 7 bases, with 15 bases between. The CDR3 extends over 13 amino acids. Per the germline V gene, CDR1 is LNHDA and CDR2 is SQIVND (reference sequence). Assay used: immunoSEQ multiplex PCR; TCRdb lists only in-frame clones, some missing. The sample records fewer than 200,000 clones, about 90% being singletons. The specimen sequenced was peripheral blood. The rearrangement links TRBV19 to TRBJ1-1; maybe TRBD1 (5 bases). This clonotype originated in a man aged 65 to 79 with active or convalescent COVID-19. The CDR3 DNA reads TGTGCCAGTAGGGGGCAAAGGGCGGATGAAGCTTTCTTT. Translated: CASRGQRADEAFF.